This T cell receptor beta chain was profiled in a study of blood T cell repertoires in COVID-19. V was clipped by 1 base and J by 7 bases, with 8 bases between them. CDR1 is SGHVS and CDR2 is FQNEAQ in the germline V gene. The CDR3 has 14 residues. Generated by immunoSEQ multiplex PCR, the TCRdb table keeps only in-frame clones and is missing some. The top ten hold around 15% of the sample, which has roughly 180,000 clones, approximately 79% seen once. This sequence joins TRBV7-8 and TRBJ1-6; no definite D call. Material for sequencing was peripheral blood. The receptor comes from a man between 60 and 75 years old with active or convalescent COVID-19. The CDR3 here is CASSLERRNSPLHF. CDR3 nucleotide sequence: TGTGCCAGCAGCTTAGAGCGGAGAAATTCACCCCTCCACTTT. The full variable domain, its missing parts supplied by reference TRBV7-8 and TRBJ1-6, is GAGVSQSPRYKVAKRGQDVALRCDPISGHVSLFWYQQALGQGPEFLTYFQNEAQLDKSGLPSDRFFAERPEGSVSTLKIQRTQQEDSAVYLCASSLERRNSPLHFGNGTRLTVT.